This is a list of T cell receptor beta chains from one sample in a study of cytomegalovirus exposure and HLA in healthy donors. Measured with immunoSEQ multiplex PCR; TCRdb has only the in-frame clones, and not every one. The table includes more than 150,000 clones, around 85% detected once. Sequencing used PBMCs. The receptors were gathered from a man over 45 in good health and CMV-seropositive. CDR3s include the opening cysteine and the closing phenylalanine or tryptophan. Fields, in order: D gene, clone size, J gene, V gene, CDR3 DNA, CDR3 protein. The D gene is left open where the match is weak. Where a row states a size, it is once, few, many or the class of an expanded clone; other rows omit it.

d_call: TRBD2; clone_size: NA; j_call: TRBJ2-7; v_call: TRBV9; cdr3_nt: TGTGCCAGCAGCCCGAGGACTAGTTCCTACGAGCAGTACTTC; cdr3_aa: CASSPRTSSYEQYF
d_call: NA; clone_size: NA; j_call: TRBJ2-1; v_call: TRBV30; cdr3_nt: TGTGCCTCCGGACTATCGGGTCCTGAGCAGTTCTTC; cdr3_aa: CASGLSGPEQFF
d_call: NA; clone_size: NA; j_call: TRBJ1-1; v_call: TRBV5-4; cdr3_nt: TGTGCCAGCAGCTTGGATCTAGGCCGTAACACTGAAGCTTTCTTT; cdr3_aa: CASSLDLGRNTEAFF
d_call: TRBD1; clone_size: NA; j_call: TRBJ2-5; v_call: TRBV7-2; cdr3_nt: TGTGCCAGCAGCTACGACAGGGGAACGGAGACCCAGTACTTC; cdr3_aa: CASSYDRGTETQYF
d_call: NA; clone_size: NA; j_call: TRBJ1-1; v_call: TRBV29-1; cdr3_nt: TGCAGCGTCAACCGACAAGGCACTGAAGCTTTCTTT; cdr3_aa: CSVNRQGTEAFF
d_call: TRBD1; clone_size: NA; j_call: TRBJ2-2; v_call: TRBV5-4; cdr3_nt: TGTGCCAGCAGCTCTCCCGGACAGGGGGCCGGGGAGCTGTTTTTT; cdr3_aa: CASSSPGQGAGELFF
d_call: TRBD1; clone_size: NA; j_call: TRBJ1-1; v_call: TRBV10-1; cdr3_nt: TGCGCCAGCATTCCGACAGGGGCAAAGGACACTGAAGCTTTCTTT; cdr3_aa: CASIPTGAKDTEAFF
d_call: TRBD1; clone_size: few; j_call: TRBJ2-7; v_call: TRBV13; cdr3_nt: TGTGCCAGCAGCTTAGGGCGGACAGGGGGCCCGGACGAGCAGTACTTC; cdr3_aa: CASSLGRTGGPDEQYF
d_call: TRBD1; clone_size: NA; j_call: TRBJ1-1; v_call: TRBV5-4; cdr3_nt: TGTGCCAGCAGCCCTCTAACAGGGGGCGCGACTGAAGCTTTCTTT; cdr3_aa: CASSPLTGGATEAFF
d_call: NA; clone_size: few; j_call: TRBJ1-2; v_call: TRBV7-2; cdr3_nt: TGTGCCAGCAGCTTAGGCAGGGAGGATGGCTACACCTTC; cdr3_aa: CASSLGREDGYTF
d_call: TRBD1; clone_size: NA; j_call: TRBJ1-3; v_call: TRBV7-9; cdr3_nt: TGTGCCAGCAGCCCGGACAGGGCTGGAAACACCATATATTTT; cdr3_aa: CASSPDRAGNTIYF
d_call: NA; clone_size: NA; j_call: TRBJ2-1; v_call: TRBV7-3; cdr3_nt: TGTGCCAGCAGCCCCTACCTATCGAATGAGCAGTTCTTC; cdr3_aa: CASSPYLSNEQFF
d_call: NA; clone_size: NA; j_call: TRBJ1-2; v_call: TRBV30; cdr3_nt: TGTGCCTCGATGGAAGCGGTACGGGGGAACGGCTACACCTTC; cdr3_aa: CASMEAVRGNGYTF
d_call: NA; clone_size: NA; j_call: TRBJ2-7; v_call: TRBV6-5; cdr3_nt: TGTGCCAGCAGTTACTCATGGCAGGGGTCTCACGAGCAGTACTTC; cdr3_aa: CASSYSWQGSHEQYF
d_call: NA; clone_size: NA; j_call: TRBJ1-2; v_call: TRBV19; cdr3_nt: TGTGCCAGTAATAGCCGCCAGTACTATGGCTACACCTTC; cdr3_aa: CASNSRQYYGYTF
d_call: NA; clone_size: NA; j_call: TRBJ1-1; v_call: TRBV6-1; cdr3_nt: TGTGCCAGCAGTGAAGTTTGGAGGAACACTGAAGCTTTCTTT; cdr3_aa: CASSEVWRNTEAFF
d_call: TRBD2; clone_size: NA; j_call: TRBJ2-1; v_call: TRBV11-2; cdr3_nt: TGTGCCAGCAGCTCGTCTAGCGGGGGAGCCTACAATGAGCAGTTCTTC; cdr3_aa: CASSSSSGGAYNEQFF
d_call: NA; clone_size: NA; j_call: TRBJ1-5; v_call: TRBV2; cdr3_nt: TGTGCCAGCAGGGGTGGCAGGGATCAGCCCCAGCATTTT; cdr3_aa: CASRGGRDQPQHF
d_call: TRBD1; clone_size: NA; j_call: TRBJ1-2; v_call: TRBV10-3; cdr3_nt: TGTGCCATCAGTCCGGGACAGGGAGGCTATGGCTACACCTTC; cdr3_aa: CAISPGQGGYGYTF
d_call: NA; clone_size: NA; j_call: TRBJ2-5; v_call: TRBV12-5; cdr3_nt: TGTGCTAGTGGTCCCGCGGGGGCGGCGACCCAGTACTTC; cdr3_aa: CASGPAGAATQYF
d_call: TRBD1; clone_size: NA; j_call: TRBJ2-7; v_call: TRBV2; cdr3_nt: TGTGCCAGCAGTACAGGGGGCTCGGAGCAGTACTTC; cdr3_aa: CASSTGGSEQYF
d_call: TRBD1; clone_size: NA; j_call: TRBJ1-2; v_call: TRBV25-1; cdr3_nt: TGTGCCAGCCGCAGACCAGGGGGTCAGGATGGCTACACCTTC; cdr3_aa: CASRRPGGQDGYTF
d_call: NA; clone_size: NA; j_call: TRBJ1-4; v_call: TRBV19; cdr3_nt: TGTGCCAGTAGTATGAGGAGGAATGAAAAACTGTTTTTT; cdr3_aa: CASSMRRNEKLFF
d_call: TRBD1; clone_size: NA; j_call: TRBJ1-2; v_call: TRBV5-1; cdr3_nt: TGCGCCAGCAGCCCACAGGGGGCAGGGCGAGGCTACACCTTC; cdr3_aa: CASSPQGAGRGYTF
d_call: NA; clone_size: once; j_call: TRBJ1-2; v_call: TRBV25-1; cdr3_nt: TGTGCCAGCAGTGAATTAGAGTGGGGCTACACCTTC; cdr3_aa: CASSELEWGYTF
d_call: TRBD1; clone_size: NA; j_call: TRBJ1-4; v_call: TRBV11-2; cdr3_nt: TGTGCCAGCAGCCCCCGCCCCGGGACAGGGGGGGGAAAACTGTTTTTT; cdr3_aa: CASSPRPGTGGGKLFF
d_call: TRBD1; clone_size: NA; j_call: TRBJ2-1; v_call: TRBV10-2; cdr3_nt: TGCGCCAGCAGTGAGTCGAACAGGGGTTACTACAATGAGCAGTTCTTC; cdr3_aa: CASSESNRGYYNEQFF
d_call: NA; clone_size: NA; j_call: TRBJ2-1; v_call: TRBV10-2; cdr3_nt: TGCGCCAGTCTGAGGAGGTACTACAATGAGCAGTTCTTC; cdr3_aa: CASLRRYYNEQFF
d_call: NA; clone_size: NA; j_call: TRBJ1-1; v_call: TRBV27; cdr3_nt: TGTGCCAGCAGTTTATATCAGGCGAACACTGAAGCTTTCTTT; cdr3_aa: CASSLYQANTEAFF
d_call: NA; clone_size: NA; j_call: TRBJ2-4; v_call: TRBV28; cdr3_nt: TGTGCCAGCAGTTTACAGGGGACAACGTGGGCCAAAAACATTCAGTACTTC; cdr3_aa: CASSLQGTTWAKNIQYF
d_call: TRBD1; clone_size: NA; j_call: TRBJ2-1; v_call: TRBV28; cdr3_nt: TGTGCCAGCAGTTCGTGGGACAGGGGGTCCAATGAGCAGTTCTTC; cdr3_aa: CASSSWDRGSNEQFF
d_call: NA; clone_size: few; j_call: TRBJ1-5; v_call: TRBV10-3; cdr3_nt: TGTGCCATCAGCGCCCAGGAGGGAAATCAGCCCCAGCATTTT; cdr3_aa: CAISAQEGNQPQHF
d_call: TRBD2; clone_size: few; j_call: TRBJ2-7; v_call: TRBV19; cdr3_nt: TGTGCCAGTAGTATAGGCCTAGCGGGATCTTACGAGCAGTACTTC; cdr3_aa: CASSIGLAGSYEQYF